One and the same sample provided the 10 T cell receptor beta chains below, sequenced in a study of control samples from healthy donors and cancer patients. Data came from immunoSEQ multiplex PCR; TCRdb stores just in-frame clones and leaves some out. The profile shows approximately 170,000 clones, around 94% of them singletons. Material: blood. The receptors were gathered from a man younger than 40 in good health.

CDR3 sequence reads: CASSQRGRGETQYF. CDR3 DNA: TGTGCCAGTAGTCAGAGGGGGCGGGGGGAGACCCAGTACTTC. The chain has TRBV19 and TRBJ2-5; D possibly matches TRBD1 or TRBD2 (7 bases each). In germline, CDR1 is LNHDA, CDR2 SQIVND (reference sequence). The CDR3 consists of 14 residues. The ends were cut back, 5 bases at V and 5 bases at J, with 15 bases in the middle.

The chain links TRBV14 to TRBJ2-1, with a possible D match to TRBD2 (6 bases). Trimming shortened V by 0 bases and J by 4 bases, and 16 bases separated the two germline ends. The germline gives CDR1 SGHDN, CDR2 FVKESK. The CDR3 length is 17 residues. The CDR3 region has the DNA TGTGCCAGCAGCCAAGATTGGGGACTCAAGGGTTACAATGAGCAGTTCTTC. Protein: CASSQDWGLKGYNEQFF. The full variable domain, with the rest looked up from reference TRBV14 and TRBJ2-1, is EAGVTQFPSHSVIEKGQTVTLRCDPISGHDNLYWYRRVMGKEIKFLLHFVKESKQDESGMPNNRFLAERTGGTYSTLKVQPAELEDSGVYFCASSQDWGLKGYNEQFFGPGTRLTVL.

The CDR3 DNA reads as TGTGCCACCATCTTAGGTCGAGATACGCAGTATTTT. This sequence encodes CATILGRDTQYF. The V and J genes are TRBV24-1 and TRBJ2-3; D is unclear. Germline CDR1 KGHDR, CDR2 SFDVKD. The V and J ends lost 8 bases and 5 bases respectively, with 10 bases between them. The CDR3 loop spans 12 amino acids.

V is TRBV30 and J is TRBJ2-5, with D perhaps matching TRBD1 or TRBD2 (5 bases each). V was clipped by 0 bases and J by 5 bases, with 10 bases between them. The CDR3 is 13 amino acids. Germline V gene lookup returns CDR1 GTSNPN and CDR2 SVGIG (reference sequence). The CDR3 reads CAWSVQEAETQYF. In DNA, the CDR3 is TGTGCCTGGAGTGTACAGGAGGCGGAGACCCAGTACTTC.

The chain couples TRBV4-2 to TRBJ2-2; 10 nucleotides agree with TRBD2. The CDR3 contains 17 residues. CDR1 and CDR2 from the germline V gene are LGHNA and YNFKEQ. The junction had 14 bases not matched to a gene; V was cut back by 0 bases and J by 13 bases. The CDR3 reads CASSQDPLTSGMSSLFF. In nucleotides, the CDR3 is TGTGCCAGCAGCCAAGATCCGCTAACTAGCGGGATGAGTTCGCTGTTTTTT.

The rearrangement uses TRBV11-2 and TRBJ1-5; possible D gene TRBD1, 6 bases. Per germline, CDR1 SGHAT and CDR2 FQNNGV. V lost 5 bases and J lost 10, with 15 bases in between. The CDR3 runs 13 residues. The CDR3 region has the DNA TGTGCCAGCAGCACAGTGGGGGGGCACCCCCAGCATTTT. Translating it yields CASSTVGGHPQHF.

The chain joins TRBV18 to TRBJ1-1; D remains unclear. The V gene's germline CDR1 is KGHSH and CDR2 LQKENI. V lost 3 bases, J lost 6 bases, and 11 bases lay in between. The CDR3 length is 13 residues. CDR3 sequence (DNA): TGTGCCAGCTCACCCAGTCGGTCGGCTGAAGCTTTCTTT. It encodes CASSPSRSAEAFF.

The chain uses TRBV25-1 and TRBJ1-4; 8 bases are shared with TRBD1. Germline values: CDR1 MGHDK, CDR2 SYGVNS. V was clipped by 3 bases and J by 8 bases; unmatched bases: 8. The CDR3 runs 15 residues. CDR3 nucleotides: TGTGCCAGCAGTGAGTGGGCAGGGGGCGGGGAAAAACTGTTTTTT. Its protein product is CASSEWAGGGEKLFF.

This chain joins TRBV4-1 and TRBJ1-2; the D is unclear. Germline CDR1 is MGHRA and CDR2 is YSYEKL. V was pared by 0 bases and J by 6 bases, with 14 bases between. The CDR3 length is 15 residues. CDR3 coding DNA: TGCGCCAGCAGCCAAGATCGGCAGGAGTTGGATGGCTACACCTTC. Its protein is CASSQDRQELDGYTF.

This clone is a singleton in its sample. The chain links TRBV19 to TRBJ2-7; D uncertain. The V gene's germline CDR1 is LNHDA and CDR2 SQIVND (reference sequence). The length of the CDR3 is 13 residues. The V gene lost 4 bases and the J gene lost 2 bases, with 9 bases spanning the gap. CDR3 bases: TGTGCCAGTAGTAGTTTCTCTCCCTACGAGCAGTACTTC. It translates to CASSSFSPYEQYF. Complete variable domain (other parts from reference TRBV19 and TRBJ2-7): DGGITQSPKYLFRKEGQNVTLSCEQNLNHDAMYWYRQDPGQGLRLIYYSQIVNDFQKGDIAEGYSVSREKKESFPLTVTSAQKNPTAFYLCASSSFSPYEQYFGPGTRLTVT.